This T cell receptor (beta chain) was obtained from a study of response to subunit inactivated influenza vaccine. V trimming: 5 bases; J trimming: 4 bases; junction bases outside the gene matches: 5. Germline assignment: CDR1 DFQATT and CDR2 SNEGSKA (reference sequence). The CDR3 length is 15 residues. This clonotype occurred a few times. Via MiXCR, TCRdb re-called the RT-PCR reads, giving one row per CDR3 protein. The sample holds fewer than 550,000 distinct CDR3 sequences, approximately 24% seen once. V and J are TRBV20-1 and TRBJ2-1, with 13 bases aligning to TRBD2. The TCR sequence derives from a man aged 45 to 65 who received an inactivated influenza vaccine. The material sequenced was CD4+ T cells sorted from PBMCs, taken approximately 5 days after vaccination. The chain's CDR3 is CSAGKGLAGYNEQFF. The CDR3 DNA follows: TGCAGTGCTGGAAAGGGACTAGCGGGGTACAATGAGCAGTTCTTC.